This section outlines one T cell receptor beta chain sequence together with its context. This clone came up once. What antigen it recognizes has not been identified. No qualities accompany the bases; no much larger clone lies one base away. This record belongs to a study of blood T cell repertoires in COVID-19 (dated by TCRdb to 2020 to 2021). About the full investigation: Samples from collaborators originated in the United States, Italy and Spain and spanned both the acute and convalescent phases of COVID-19. The material from the prospective study consisted of cDNA or gDNA derived from T cells, B-cell-depleted T cells, or PBMCs. Subjects who had been exposed to COVID-19, were actively infected with it, or had recovered from it provided the deeply sampled blood TCRbeta repertoires that made up the dataset. The repertoires were released in a freely available public database meant as a resource for research on the immune response to SARS-CoV-2. Samples came from the ongoing ImmuneRACE study (first 160 participants) plus 1,254 subjects from 6 global collaborators. Sample metadata almost always included a de-identified subject ID, COVID-19 status, age in years and sex. Where HLA class I and class II types were available, the types were taken from metadata supplied by the sample provider, not from assay-based typing.

The paper's findings and limits, for the study overall: Clinical and demographic metadata were provided uncurated, with the amount varying by source and participant.

Each collaborating institution followed its own protocols to collect whole blood in K2EDTA tubes. For TCRbeta analysis, collaborators shipped samples in one of three forms: frozen whole blood, isolated PBMCs, or DNA extracted from either of those sample types. The immunoSEQ Assay, a bias-controlled multiplex PCR, was used to amplify TCRbeta CDR3 regions from genomic DNA. In the paper's pipeline: Nucleated cell counts per sample were estimated from amplification of reference gene primers within the assay. To quantify the absolute abundance of each unique TCRbeta CDR3 rearrangement, sequence reads were collapsed and filtered. Productive Simpson clonality was computed per sample as the square root of Simpson's diversity index over productive rearrangements. The table comes from immuneACCESS by way of TCRdb, which keeps in-frame sequences with V and J called. Part of the clones is missing from these tables; in studies checked, under half for an unresolved V gene and the rest for unknown reasons. The D gene and trimming were derived from the DNA, and the V and J assignments and clone size from that table. Present in this sample are 210,000 or so clones, roughly four fifths of which were seen just once. The top ten hold 12% of the sample.

Its CDR3 holds 19 amino acids, cysteine through phenylalanine. Kept here is only the CDR3 DNA, which spans 57 bases and is read in frame from base 1. V lost 3 bases and J lost 0 bases, and the count of bases not matched to a germline gene is 17. From the germline V gene (reference sequence), CDR1 is DFQATT and CDR2 is SNEGSKA. The receptor's source is a woman between 35 and 50 years old with acute or convalescent COVID-19. The chain employs TRBV20-1 and TRBJ2-3; TRBD2 lines up with 8 middle nucleotides. Specimen: peripheral blood. The CDR3 in this case is CSASTLYATSGTSTDTQYF. The sequenced DNA: TGCAGTGCTAGTACACTCTATGCAACTAGCGGCACTAGCACAGATACGCAGTATTTT.